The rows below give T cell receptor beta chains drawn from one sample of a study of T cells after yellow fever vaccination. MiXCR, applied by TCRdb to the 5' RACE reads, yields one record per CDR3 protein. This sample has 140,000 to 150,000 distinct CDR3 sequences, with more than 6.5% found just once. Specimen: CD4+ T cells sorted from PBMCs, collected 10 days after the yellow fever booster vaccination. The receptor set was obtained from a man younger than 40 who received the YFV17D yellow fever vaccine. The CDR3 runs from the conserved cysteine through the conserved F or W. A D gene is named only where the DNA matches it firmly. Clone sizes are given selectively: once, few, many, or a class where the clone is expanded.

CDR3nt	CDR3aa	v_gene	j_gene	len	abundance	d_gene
TGTGCCAGCAGACATGTGGCCCAACTCCAAGCCTCTGGGGCCAACGTCCTGACTTTC	CASRHVAQLQASGANVLTF	TRBV27	TRBJ2-6	19	many	NA
TGCAGCGTTGAAACGGCCACAGATACGCAGTATTTT	CSVETATDTQYF	TRBV29-1	TRBJ2-3	12	many	NA
TGTGCCAGCAGCCTCTTGGCAGACACCATATATTTT	CASSLLADTIYF	TRBV3-1	TRBJ1-3	12	few	NA
TGCGCCAGCAGACGTGAGGTACAGGGGGCAAACGAGCAGTACTTC	CASRREVQGANEQYF	TRBV5-1	TRBJ2-7	15	many	TRBD1
TGTGCCAGCACCCTGACAGGGTTTGTCAATGAGCAGTTCTTC	CASTLTGFVNEQFF	TRBV7-9	TRBJ2-1	14	many	TRBD1
TGTGCCAGCAGTACGGGACAGCGATATAATTCACCCCTCCACTTT	CASSTGQRYNSPLHF	TRBV6-1	TRBJ1-6	15	few	TRBD1
TGTGCCAGCAGTCGGGACAGGGGGCTTTCAGATACGCAGTATTTT	CASSRDRGLSDTQYF	TRBV27	TRBJ2-3	15	many	TRBD1
TGCGCCAGCAGACGACTAGCGGCAGACACCGGGGAGCTGTTTTTT	CASRRLAADTGELFF	TRBV4-1	TRBJ2-2	15	many	TRBD2
TGTGCCAGTAGTATAGATTTACTAGTAGGGGGAGATACGCAGTATTTT	CASSIDLLVGGDTQYF	TRBV19	TRBJ2-3	16	NA	NA
TGCGCCAGCAGCCAAGATCTACGGGGACCCGAGCAGTACTTC	CASSQDLRGPEQYF	TRBV4-3	TRBJ2-7	14	many	NA
TGTGCCAGCAGCGTAGGAACAGCCCTTGGAGATACGCAGTATTTT	CASSVGTALGDTQYF	TRBV9	TRBJ2-3	15	many	NA
TGTGCCAGCAGCCCTCCGCCCTTGAACACTGAAGCTTTCTTT	CASSPPPLNTEAFF	TRBV7-2	TRBJ1-1	14	NA	NA
TGTGCCAGCAGCTTGTCCGGGAGGTCATCCTACAATGAGCAGTTCTTC	CASSLSGRSSYNEQFF	TRBV11-1	TRBJ2-1	16	NA	TRBD2
TGTGCCAGCAGTTTCCAGAGTCTGGGCAATGAGCAGTTCTTC	CASSFQSLGNEQFF	TRBV12-3/TRBV12-4	TRBJ2-1	14	few	NA
TGTGCCATCAGTGAGGGACTAGTCACCGGGGAGCTGTTTTTT	CAISEGLVTGELFF	TRBV10-3	TRBJ2-2	14	many	TRBD2
TGCAGCGTTGTTGGTGGAATAGGCGACAATGAGCAGTTCTTC	CSVVGGIGDNEQFF	TRBV29-1	TRBJ2-1	14	many	NA
TGTGCCAGCAGCTTGGTTTCAGGGGAGACCCAGTACTTC	CASSLVSGETQYF	TRBV5-4	TRBJ2-5	13	NA	NA
TGTGCCAGCAGTGGCGGAGGGCGTCACGGGAATGGCCCCTACAATGAGCAGTTCTTC	CASSGGGRHGNGPYNEQFF	TRBV2	TRBJ2-1	19	NA	NA
TGCAGCGTTTTTTCTGATGGCTACACCTTC	CSVFSDGYTF	TRBV29-1	TRBJ1-2	10	NA	NA
TGTGCCATCAGCCCAGACAGGGAGTTGAATTCACCCCTCCACTTT	CAISPDRELNSPLHF	TRBV10-3	TRBJ1-6	15	NA	TRBD1
TGTACCTGCAGTTTTCGGCCCCTCATGAACCATCGGCAAGAGACCCAGTACTTC	CTCSFRPLMNHRQETQYF	TRBV12-3/TRBV12-4	TRBJ2-5	18	few	NA
TGTGCCAGCAGTTCGGCACAGGGACTCCAACAGTACTTC	CASSSAQGLQQYF	TRBV28	TRBJ2-7	13	NA	NA
TGCAGTGCTAGAGCCCATTCTAGCGGGAGGGCGACCCAGTACTTC	CSARAHSSGRATQYF	TRBV20-1	TRBJ2-5	15	many	TRBD2
TGTGCCAGCTCACCCGGGACACCGAACTATGGCTACACCTTC	CASSPGTPNYGYTF	TRBV18	TRBJ1-2	14	few	NA
TGTGCCAGCAGTTTTTATGGAAACACCATATATTTT	CASSFYGNTIYF	TRBV28	TRBJ1-3	12	NA	NA
TGTGCCAGCAGCTTAGGATGGAGGGAGGGCGGAGATACGCAGTATTTT	CASSLGWREGGDTQYF	TRBV7-2	TRBJ2-3	16	many	TRBD2
TGTGCCAGCAGCTTTACGGTTGAAGCTTTCTTT	CASSFTVEAFF	TRBV5-5	TRBJ1-1	11	many	NA
TGCAGTCTCAGGACTAGCAGTTACAATGAGCAGTTCTTC	CSLRTSSYNEQFF	TRBV20-1	TRBJ2-1	13	many	TRBD2
TGTGCCAGCAGCCCTGGGGCGGCCAGAGAGACCCAGTACTTC	CASSPGAARETQYF	TRBV5-8	TRBJ2-5	14	NA	NA
TGTGCCAGCAGCCAGGGCTACAATGAGCAGTTCTTC	CASSQGYNEQFF	TRBV27	TRBJ2-1	12	many	NA
TGCAGCTACCGAGACAGGGACTCCTACTACGAGCAGTACTTC	CSYRDRDSYYEQYF	TRBV29-1	TRBJ2-7	14	many	NA
TGCGCCAGCAGCTCCGACGTCTACAATGAGCAGTTCTTC	CASSSDVYNEQFF	TRBV5-1	TRBJ2-1	13	many	NA
TGTGCCAGCAGCTCTTACTCTTCCTACGAGCAGTACTTC	CASSSYSSYEQYF	TRBV5-6	TRBJ2-7	13	many	NA
TGTGCCAGCTCACCAAGTAATAAACCCTACGAGCAGTACTTC	CASSPSNKPYEQYF	TRBV18	TRBJ2-7	14	many	NA
TGCGCCAGCAGCCAAGGGACTAGCGGGAGGAGGGAGACCCAGTACTTC	CASSQGTSGRRETQYF	TRBV4-3	TRBJ2-5	16	NA	TRBD2
TGTGCCACCTCAACCGGGACGTTAAACGAGCAGTACTTC	CATSTGTLNEQYF	TRBV10-3	TRBJ2-7	13	many	NA
TGTGCCAGTTTGACAGGAGTAGGCGGGGAGCTGTTTTTT	CASLTGVGGELFF	TRBV12-3/TRBV12-4	TRBJ2-2	13	many	NA
TGTGCCAGCAGCGCGGGGGGAGGGATTCGTAATCAGCCCCAGCATTTT	CASSAGGGIRNQPQHF	TRBV7-2	TRBJ1-5	16	few	NA
TGTGCCAGCAGCTCTTTAGGCACTGAAGCTTTCTTT	CASSSLGTEAFF	TRBV25-1	TRBJ1-1	12	NA	NA